This entry describes one T cell receptor beta chain. Antigen unknown. This record comes from a study of shared clonotypes between healthy human individuals. As for the study in general: Researchers assigned three CD4 naive, three CD4 memory, two CD8 naive and one CD8 memory plate to each donor. General observations from the study: There were few donors, and this limited the genetic and exposure-history diversity represented. Larger richness was generally estimated for naive than memory subsets.

The CDR3 consists of 14 residues. V lost 5 bases and J lost 1, with 11 bases in between. Germline V lookup: CDR1 SEHNR, CDR2 FQNEAQ (reference sequence). Researchers ran the assay at a deep level. Sequencing used immunoSEQ multiplex PCR; TCRdb keeps in-frame clones, though not all of them. The table includes 2 million or so clones, about 95% detected once. Positive CCR7 selection of CD45RO-negative cells yielded the naive CD8 cells, and terminally differentiated effector memory CD45RA+ cells were excluded. The chain is built from TRBV7-9 and TRBJ1-1; D perhaps matches TRBD1 (5 bases). The TCR comes from a man aged 18 to 30 in good health. The sequencing input was naive CD8+ T cells sorted from blood. The CDR3 DNA reads TGTGCCAGCAGCCCCCCCAGGGAGAACACTGAAGCTTTCTTT. Its translation: CASSPPRENTEAFF.